The subject of this entry is one TCR beta chain. This clonotype was seen many times. Its antigen target is currently unknown. No much larger clonotype is one base removed from it; base qualities were not supplied. This sample is drawn from a study of Graves' ophthalmopathy and Graves' hyperthyroidism (dated by TCRdb to 2016 to 2018). Broadly, across the study: Peripheral blood was collected at initial diagnosis, before any treatment. The study used signatures of the TCR beta repertoire to tell Graves' ophthalmopathy apart from Graves' hyperthyroidism and to predict which patients would progress to ophthalmopathy. In total, approximately 130 blood samples were TCR-sequenced: fewer than 50 ophthalmopathy, some 75 hyperthyroidism and about 17 hyperthyroidism-to-ophthalmopathy patients. To explore V-J signatures that distinguish ophthalmopathy from hyperthyroidism, a discovery set of under 110 patients was enrolled, made up of about 40 with ophthalmopathy and roughly 57 with stable hyperthyroidism. An independent validation cohort was composed of 18 to 20 hyperthyroidism patients and around 15 patients who later progressed from hyperthyroidism to ophthalmopathy. In 6 or 7 hyperthyroidism patients, T-cell repertoires of thyroid tissue and blood were compared. Following sampling, methimazole starting at 30 mg daily was administered to hyperthyroidism patients, and high-dose intravenous methylprednisolone was administered to ophthalmopathy patients. Results the study describes overall, beyond this receptor: In validation, the model predicted ophthalmopathy progression with about 64% sensitivity and 72.22% specificity; some twelve predicted patients were CT-confirmed with GO in a median of 6.5 months. The 13-signature model separated ophthalmopathy from stable hyperthyroidism with roughly 90% sensitivity and approximately 83% specificity in cross-validation, and 80%/75% in the test set. Sample size was not statistically predetermined, and group allocation was not concealed from the investigators. Most expanded thyroid clonotypes with frequency above 0.001 were also detected in blood, suggesting blood repertoires may reflect the thyroid immune response.

For repertoire sequencing, TCR beta CDR3 regions were amplified from RNA transcripts. A first-round RT-PCR used HTBI primers with the Qiagen OneStep RT-PCR kit, followed by a second-round multiplex PCR, size selection and purification. The libraries underwent paired-end sequencing with 100 bp reads on an Illumina HiSeq2000. The original methods were these. SOAPnuke was used for read processing, and reads with adapters, uncalled bases, a mean Phred below 15, or no exact constant-primer or identifier match were discarded. COPE v1.2.5 was used to merge high-quality paired reads. Clonotypes were defined as unique nucleotide sequences and were aligned to IMGT TRB V, D and J references using MiTCR v1.1. The analysis was limited to V-J combinations with a frequency above 0.0001, which together covered 99.2% of repertoires. For each V-J combination, a TCR clonal expansion and chaos score was defined as F50 clonal expansion divided by the chaos observed in the TCRdist matrix. Welch's t-statistics and random forest were used to reduce features to more than ten V-J combinations, which were fed into a naive Bayes classifier. Thyroid-blood repertoire similarity was quantified with the Morisita-Horn index. In TCRdb, the public reads were trimmed at Q25 with fastp and aligned with MiXCR, with productive beta chains retained. For every CDR3 protein sequence, its rows merge into one entry that carries the most common genes and DNA. TCRdb's processing, not the study's, gives the V and J calls here. The sample table contains fewer than 70,000 distinct CDR3 sequences; only one count was recorded for roughly half of them. The ten largest account for roughly 4.3% of the sample.

Ophthalmopathy patients had moderately to severely active disease, Clinical Activity Score of at least 3, NOSPECS grade of at least 4, and disease duration under 3 months. Patients were excluded if they had other autoimmune diseases, uncontrolled infections, pregnancy or lactation. Diagnosis relied on clinical symptoms, serum thyroxine, TRAb, thyroid ultrasound and orbital computed tomography. PBMCs were isolated from 8 to 10 ml of fresh peripheral blood by Ficoll-Paque density gradient centrifugation. Total RNA was extracted with Trizol reagent and quality-checked on an Agilent 2100 Bioanalyzer. The material sequenced was peripheral blood. The sequence derives from an adult woman with Graves' ophthalmopathy.

The DNA sequence is given as TGTGCCAGCAGCTTTGGGACGTTCTACGAGCAGTACTTC. Its coded protein is CASSFGTFYEQYF. Recombination joined TRBV7-9 with TRBJ2-7, with a tentative D call of TRBD1 or TRBD2, each matching 5 bases. The germline ends are 9 bases apart after V is trimmed by 3 bases and J by 3 bases. The CDR3 numbers 13 residues from cysteine through phenylalanine. The sequence is cut down to CDR3 DNA, 39 bases in frame from base 1. According to the germline V gene (reference sequence), CDR1 reads SEHNR and CDR2 reads FQNEAQ.